This T cell receptor beta chain was captured by sequencing in a study of cytomegalovirus exposure and HLA in healthy donors. V lost 8 bases, J lost 1 base, and 8 bases lay in between. The germline gives CDR1 MDHEN, CDR2 SYDVKM. The CDR3 runs 12 residues. This PCR relied on a set of 60 Vbeta primers and 13 Jbeta primers. The data were produced by immunoSEQ multiplex PCR, yet TCRdb's version contains in-frame clones alone and is incomplete. This sample has about 120,000 clones, with more than 60% found just once. This chain joins TRBV28 and TRBJ2-5; perhaps TRBD2 as D (5 bases). Sequencing was carried out using PBMCs. This sequence was found in a man in his thirties or forties in good health and CMV-seropositive. CDR3 bases: TGTGCCAGCGAGCGGTTCCAAGAGACCCAGTACTTC. This translates into CASERFQETQYF.